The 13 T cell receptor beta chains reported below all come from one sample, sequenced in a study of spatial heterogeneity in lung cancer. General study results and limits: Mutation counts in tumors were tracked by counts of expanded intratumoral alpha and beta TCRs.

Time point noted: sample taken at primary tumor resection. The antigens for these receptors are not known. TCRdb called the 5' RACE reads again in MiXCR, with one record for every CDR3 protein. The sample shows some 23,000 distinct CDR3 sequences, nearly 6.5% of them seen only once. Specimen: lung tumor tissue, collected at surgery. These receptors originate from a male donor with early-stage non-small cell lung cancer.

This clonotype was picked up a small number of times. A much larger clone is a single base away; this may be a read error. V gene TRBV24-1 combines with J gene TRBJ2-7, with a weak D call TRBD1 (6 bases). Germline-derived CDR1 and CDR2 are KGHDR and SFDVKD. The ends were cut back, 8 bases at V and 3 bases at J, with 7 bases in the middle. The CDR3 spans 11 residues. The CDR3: CATNRDYEQYF. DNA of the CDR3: TGTGCCACCAACAGGGACTACGAGCAGTACTTC.

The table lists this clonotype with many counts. CDR3 coding DNA: TGTGCCATCAGCCCGGGACTTCAGAACACCGGGGAGCTGTTTTTT. Residues: CAISPGLQNTGELFF. The chain links TRBV10-3 to TRBJ2-2, with D possibly TRBD2 on 6 matching bases. From germline, CDR1 is ENHRY and CDR2 SYGVKD. This CDR3 contains 15 residues. Trimming removed 6 bases from V and 1 base from J, with 12 bases in between.

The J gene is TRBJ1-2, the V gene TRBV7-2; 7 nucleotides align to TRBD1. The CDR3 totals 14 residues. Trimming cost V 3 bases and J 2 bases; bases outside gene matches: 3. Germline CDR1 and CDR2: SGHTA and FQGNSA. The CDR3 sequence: CASSFDRANYGYTF. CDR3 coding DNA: TGTGCCAGCAGCTTCGACAGGGCGAACTATGGCTACACCTTC.

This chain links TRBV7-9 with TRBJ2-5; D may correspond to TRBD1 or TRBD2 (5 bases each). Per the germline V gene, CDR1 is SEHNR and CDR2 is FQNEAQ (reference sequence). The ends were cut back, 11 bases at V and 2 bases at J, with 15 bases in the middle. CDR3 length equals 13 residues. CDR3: CASRGSVQETQYF. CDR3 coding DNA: TGTGCCTCTCGGGGCTCGGTACAAGAGACCCAGTACTTC.

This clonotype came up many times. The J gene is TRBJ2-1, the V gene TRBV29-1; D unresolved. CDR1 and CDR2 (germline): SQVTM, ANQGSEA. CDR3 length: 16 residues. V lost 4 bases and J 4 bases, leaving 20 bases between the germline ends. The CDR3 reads CSVVPPGISSYNEQFF. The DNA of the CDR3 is TGCAGCGTTGTACCCCCCGGAATAAGCTCATACAATGAGCAGTTCTTC.

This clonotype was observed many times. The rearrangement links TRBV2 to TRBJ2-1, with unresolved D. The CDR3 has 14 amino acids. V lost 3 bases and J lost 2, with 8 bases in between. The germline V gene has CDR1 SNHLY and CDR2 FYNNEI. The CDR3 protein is CASSEGRTYNEQFF. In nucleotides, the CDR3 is TGTGCCAGCAGTGAGGGCAGGACCTACAATGAGCAGTTCTTC.

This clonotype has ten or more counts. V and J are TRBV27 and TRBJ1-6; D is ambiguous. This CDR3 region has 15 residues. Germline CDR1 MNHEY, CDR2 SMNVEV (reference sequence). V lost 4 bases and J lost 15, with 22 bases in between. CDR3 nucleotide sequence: TGTGCCAGCAGTTCGACGGGGAGGGCAATTCGAAACCTCCACTTT. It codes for CASSSTGRAIRNLHF.

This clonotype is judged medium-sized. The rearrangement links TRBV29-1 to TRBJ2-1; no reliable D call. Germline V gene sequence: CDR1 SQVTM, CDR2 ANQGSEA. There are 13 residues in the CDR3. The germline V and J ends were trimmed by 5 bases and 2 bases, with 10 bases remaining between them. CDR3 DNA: TGCAGCGTTCTACTGGGGACCTACAATGAGCAGTTCTTC. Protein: CSVLLGTYNEQFF.

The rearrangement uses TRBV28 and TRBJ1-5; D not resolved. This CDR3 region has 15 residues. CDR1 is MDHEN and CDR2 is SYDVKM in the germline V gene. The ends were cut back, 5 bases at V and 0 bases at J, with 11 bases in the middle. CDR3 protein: CASSPLTYSNQPQHF. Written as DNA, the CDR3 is TGTGCCAGCAGTCCCCTGACCTATAGCAATCAGCCCCAGCATTTT.

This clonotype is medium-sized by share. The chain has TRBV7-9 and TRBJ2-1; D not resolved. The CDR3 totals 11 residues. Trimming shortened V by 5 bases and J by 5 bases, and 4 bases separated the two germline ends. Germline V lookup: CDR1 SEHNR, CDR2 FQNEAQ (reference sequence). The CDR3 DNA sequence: TGTGCCAGCAGCCCGCACAATGAGCAGTTCTTC. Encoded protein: CASSPHNEQFF. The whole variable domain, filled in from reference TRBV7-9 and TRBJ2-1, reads DTGVSQNPRHKITKRGQNVTFRCDPISEHNRLYWYRQTLGQGPEFLTYFQNEAQLEKSRLLSDRFSAERPKGSFSTLEIQRTEQGDSAMYLCASSPHNEQFFGPGTRLTVL.

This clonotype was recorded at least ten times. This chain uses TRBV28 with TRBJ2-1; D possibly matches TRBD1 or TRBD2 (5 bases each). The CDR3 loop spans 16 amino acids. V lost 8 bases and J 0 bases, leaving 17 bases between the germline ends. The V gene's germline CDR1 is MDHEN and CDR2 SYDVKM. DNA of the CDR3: TGTGCCAGCTTCTCAAGGGTCGGGGCCTCCTACAATGAGCAGTTCTTC. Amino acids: CASFSRVGASYNEQFF.

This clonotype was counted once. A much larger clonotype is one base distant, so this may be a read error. The CDR3 loop is CASSPEGETRYF. As DNA, the CDR3 is TGTGCCAGCTCACCGGAGGGAGAGACCCGGTACTTC. The J gene is TRBJ2-5, the V gene TRBV18, with D possibly matching TRBD2 (6 bases). The CDR3 contains 12 residues. Per germline, CDR1 KGHSH and CDR2 LQKENI.

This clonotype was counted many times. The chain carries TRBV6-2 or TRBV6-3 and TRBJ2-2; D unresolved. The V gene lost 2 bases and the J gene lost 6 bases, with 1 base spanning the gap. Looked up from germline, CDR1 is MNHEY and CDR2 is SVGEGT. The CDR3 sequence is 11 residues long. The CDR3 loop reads CASSYAGELFF. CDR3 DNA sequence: TGTGCCAGCAGTTACGCCGGGGAGCTGTTTTTT.